The 16 T cell receptor beta chains presented below share a single source sample, sequenced in a study of CD8 T cells in Susac syndrome. Random-hexamer reverse transcription was applied to about 0.5 to 1 ug RNA. TCRdb called the immunoSEQ multiplex PCR reads again in MiXCR, with one record for every CDR3 protein. The sample holds around 130,000 distinct CDR3 sequences, just under 95% seen once. The specimen sequenced was CD8+ T cells from PBMCs. Receptors were obtained from a human donor with Susac syndrome.

The chain links TRBV3-1 to TRBJ1-1; 8 nucleotides agree with TRBD1. This CDR3 contains 15 residues. The germline gives CDR1 LGHDT, CDR2 YNNKEL (reference sequence). The junction had 4 bases not matched to a gene; V was cut back by 1 base and J by 3 bases. CDR3 protein: CASSQGTGSDTEAFF. CDR3 DNA: TGTGCCAGCAGCCAAGGGACAGGGAGTGACACTGAAGCTTTCTTT. The full variable domain, with the rest looked up from reference TRBV3-1 and TRBJ1-1, is DTAVSQTPKYLVTQMGNDKSIKCEQNLGHDTMYWYKQDSKKFLKIMFSYNNKELIINETVPNRFSPKSPDKAHLNLHINSLELGDSAVYFCASSQGTGSDTEAFFGQGTRLTVV.

The count of this clonotype is one. This chain joins TRBV11-2 and TRBJ1-2, with TRBD1 matching 8 bases. V lost 4 bases, J lost 3 bases, and 7 bases stayed unmatched. CDR3 length: 15 residues. Germline-derived CDR1 and CDR2 are SGHAT and FQNNGV. The CDR3 is CASSSAPGGDYGYTF. The CDR3 bases are TGTGCCAGCAGCTCTGCTCCAGGGGGCGACTATGGCTACACCTTC.

The V call is TRBV4-2, the J call TRBJ2-7; the match to TRBD2 covers 10 bases. The germline CDR1 and CDR2 sequences are LGHNA and YNFKEQ. The trim removed 4 bases at V and 1 base at J, leaving 7 bases unmatched. The CDR3 has 16 amino acids. The CDR3 DNA follows: TGTGCCAGCAGCCCGAATCTAGCGGGGGCGTCCTACGAGCAGTACTTC. The encoded protein is CASSPNLAGASYEQYF.

The chain joins TRBV5-6 to TRBJ2-7; D perhaps matches TRBD2 (6 bases). The CDR3 loop spans 13 amino acids. V shed 2 bases and J shed 5 bases, with 11 bases lying between them. Germline CDR1 reads SGHDT; CDR2 reads YYEEEE. The CDR3: CASSFSSGHEQYF. CDR3 nucleotides: TGTGCCAGCAGCTTCAGTAGCGGCCACGAGCAGTACTTC.

This CDR3 reads CASSLHSSYNSPLHF. The CDR3, as DNA: TGTGCCAGCAGTTTACACAGCTCCTATAATTCACCCCTCCACTTT. The chain is built from TRBV27 and TRBJ1-6; D ambiguous. This CDR3 spans 15 amino acids. The V gene's germline CDR1 is MNHEY and CDR2 SMNVEV (reference sequence). The V gene lost 2 bases and the J gene lost 0 bases, with 5 bases spanning the gap.

The V and J genes are TRBV4-3 and TRBJ2-1, with 11 bases that match TRBD1. Trimming cost V 0 bases and J 6 bases; bases outside gene matches: 4. This CDR3 has 16 residues. From germline, CDR1 is LGHNA and CDR2 YSLEER. The chain's CDR3 is CASSQDGQGATNEQFF. CDR3 nucleotide sequence: TGCGCCAGCAGCCAAGATGGACAGGGGGCGACCAATGAGCAGTTCTTC.

The CDR3 loop reads CASSHGAGEETQYF. The CDR3 region has the DNA TGCGCCAGCAGTCACGGGGCCGGGGAAGAGACCCAGTACTTC. V and J are TRBV23-1 and TRBJ2-5; perhaps D is TRBD1 or TRBD2 (5 bases each). TRBV23-1 is identified as an open reading frame with a role that is uncertain. V dropped 3 bases and J dropped 3 bases, with 11 bases sitting between them. This CDR3 is built from 14 residues.

The count of this clonotype is one. This chain uses TRBV5-4 with TRBJ2-1; possible D gene TRBD1, 6 bases. V shed 4 bases and J shed 2 bases, with 13 bases lying between them. CDR3 length: 15 amino acids. CDR1 and CDR2 (germline): SGHNT, YYREEE (reference sequence). The CDR3 DNA reads as TGTGCCAGCAGCGCCGACTGGGGGCCCTACAATGAGCAGTTCTTC. Translation: CASSADWGPYNEQFF.

The rearrangement joins TRBV7-9 to TRBJ2-1; D unresolved. Per germline, CDR1 SEHNR and CDR2 FQNEAQ (reference sequence). V gave up 8 bases and J gave up 0 bases, with 8 bases separating them. The CDR3 totals 13 residues. CDR3 protein: CASRPSSYNEQFF. The DNA for the CDR3 is TGTGCCAGCCGGCCAAGCTCCTACAATGAGCAGTTCTTC.

The chain couples TRBV29-1 to TRBJ1-2; weak D call: TRBD1 (5 bases). Trimming left V 8 bases short and J 5 bases short, with 15 bases between. The CDR3 has 12 residues. Germline CDR1 reads SQVTM; CDR2 reads ANQGSEA. The CDR3 sequence: CSSLWGLYGYTF. In DNA form, the CDR3 reads TGCAGCTCTCTCTGGGGGTTATATGGCTACACCTTC. The full variable domain, in which reference TRBV29-1 and TRBJ1-2 provide the parts outside the CDR3, is SAVISQKPSRDICQRGTSLTIQCQVDSQVTMMFWYRQQPGQSLTLIATANQGSEATYESGFVIDKFPISRPNLTFSTLTVSNMSPEDSSIYLCSSLWGLYGYTFGSGTRLTVV.

The rearrangement uses TRBV29-1 and TRBJ1-2; unclear D gene. This CDR3 has 16 residues. Germline CDR1 reads SQVTM; CDR2 reads ANQGSEA. V dropped 2 bases and J dropped 8 bases, with 24 bases sitting between them. CDR3 in DNA: TGCAGCGTTGAAAAATCCGAGACTGAGTTTCTATGGGGCTACACCTTC. It is translated as CSVEKSETEFLWGYTF.

The V and J genes are TRBV9 and TRBJ2-1, with 14 bases aligning to TRBD2. Looked up from germline, CDR1 is SGDLS and CDR2 is YYNGEE. V shed 1 base and J 7 bases; nucleotides not matched to a gene: 7. This CDR3 region has 17 residues. CDR3 sequence (DNA): TGTGCCAGCAGCGTATCGACTAGCGGGGGGGCTACGAATGAGCAGTTCTTC. Encoded protein: CASSVSTSGGATNEQFF.

This chain connects TRBV20-1 to TRBJ2-3; D is perhaps TRBD2 (6 bases). CDR3 length equals 15 residues. Trimming removed 4 bases from V and 2 bases from J, with 16 bases in between. The germline gives CDR1 DFQATT, CDR2 SNEGSKA (reference sequence). For the CDR3, the DNA is TGCAGTGCTACCCGTGGGCGCGGGGCCACAGATACGCAGTATTTT. It specifies CSATRGRGATDTQYF.

The chain links TRBV25-1 to TRBJ2-1, with D perhaps being TRBD1 or TRBD2 (5 bases each). Between the trimmed V and J ends, which lost 1 base and 3 bases, there was a span of 13 bases. Germline lookup yields CDR1 MGHDK and CDR2 SYGVNS. The CDR3 extends over 16 amino acids. The CDR3 spells CASSELGVAVYNEQFF. CDR3 in DNA: TGTGCCAGCAGTGAATTGGGGGTGGCTGTCTACAATGAGCAGTTCTTC.

The chain employs TRBV12-3 or TRBV12-4 and TRBJ1-5; weak D call: TRBD1 (5 bases). This CDR3 comprises 14 residues. With 5 bases removed from V and 7 bases from J, the gap between germline ends came to 15 bases. This CDR3 is CASSPQVWGQPQHF. The DNA for the CDR3 is TGTGCCAGCAGTCCACAGGTATGGGGACAGCCCCAGCATTTT.

The V gene is TRBV12-3 or TRBV12-4, the J gene TRBJ2-3, with 8 bases matching TRBD1. This CDR3 region has 16 residues. V shed 5 bases, J shed 2 bases, and the junction held 9 bases outside the gene matches. The DNA for the CDR3 is TGTGCCAGCAGTCCCATGGACAGGGACCTCACAGATACGCAGTATTTT. It specifies CASSPMDRDLTDTQYF.